This TCR beta chain was obtained from a study of response to subunit inactivated influenza vaccine. Germline CDR1 is DFQATT and CDR2 is SNEGSKA (reference sequence). The CDR3 sequence is 16 residues long. With V trimmed by 2 bases and J by 2 bases, 10 bases remained unmatched. From the RT-PCR reads, TCRdb called clonotypes with MiXCR, one entry per CDR3 protein. In the table there are about 540,000 distinct CDR3 sequences, less than 25% of which are singletons. The same data also went into a second study, on T cells expressing NK-cell markers. From that paper: TCR beta libraries carry UMIs added by 5'RACE template switching.

V is TRBV20-1 and J is TRBJ2-3; the match to TRBD1 covers 7 bases. The source was CD4+ T cells sorted from PBMCs, collected about 13 days after vaccination. The TCR comes from a man in his forties or fifties who received an inactivated influenza vaccine. CDR3 DNA: TGCAGTGCTAGACGTGACAGGGAGAGATCCACAGATACGCAGTATTTT. Its translation: CSARRDRERSTDTQYF.